The 9 T cell receptor beta chains reported below all come from one sample, sequenced in a study of a mutant IDH1 vaccine in newly diagnosed glioma. Here immunoSEQ multiplex PCR was the method, and the copy in TCRdb shows in-frame clones only, minus some. The data show around 29,000 clones, 65% to 85% seen once. Stated time point: week 23, last vaccination. Mutant IDH1 20-mer peptide, at 300 ug, made up each vaccine dose, with topical imiquimod. No antigens are known for them. The sample in question was PBMCs, obtained from a glioma patient whose treatment included an IDH1 peptide vaccine. These receptors all come from a woman between 18 and 30 years old with glioma.

This clone has just one count. The chain links TRBV6-1 to TRBJ2-2; perhaps TRBD1 as D (6 bases). Trimming cost V 4 bases and J 4 bases, with 13 bases left between them. The CDR3 is made up of 15 amino acids. Germline V gene sequence: CDR1 MNHNS, CDR2 SASEGT. This chain's CDR3 is CASSAYGQFTGELFF. In DNA form, the CDR3 reads TGTGCCAGCAGTGCCTATGGACAGTTCACCGGGGAGCTGTTTTTT.

The CDR3 reads CASTSPGELFF. As DNA, the CDR3 is TGTGCCAGCACCTCCCCCGGGGAGCTGTTTTTT. The chain uses TRBV7-2 and TRBJ2-2; D uncertain. Germline assignment: CDR1 SGHTA and CDR2 FQGNSA. Between the trimmed V and J ends, which lost 7 bases and 6 bases, there was a span of 6 bases. The CDR3 consists of 11 residues. The whole variable domain, remainder taken from reference TRBV7-2 and TRBJ2-2, is GAGVSQSPSNKVTEKGKDVELRCDPISGHTALYWYRQSLGQGLEFLIYFQGNSAPDKSGLPSDRFSAERTGGSVSTLTIQRTQQEDSAVYLCASTSPGELFFGEGSRLTVL.

The rearrangement links TRBV5-1 to TRBJ1-1; TRBD1 is a possible D gene (5 bases). The V and J ends lost 8 bases and 5 bases respectively, with 16 bases between them. This CDR3 contains 13 residues. Germline V gene sequence: CDR1 SGHRS, CDR2 YFSETQ. The CDR3 loop is CASAVGGGTEAFF. Written as DNA, the CDR3 is TGCGCCAGTGCGGTGGGGGGTGGGACTGAAGCTTTCTTT.

The chain is built from TRBV28 and TRBJ1-5, with a tentative D call TRBD1 (5 bases). The CDR3 consists of 14 residues. CDR1 is MDHEN and CDR2 is SYDVKM in the germline V gene. Trimming removed 6 bases at V and 7 bases at J, with 16 bases between. CDR3 nucleotide sequence: TGTGCCAGCAGCCGTTTGAGGGCAGGGCAGCCCCAGCATTTT. It codes for CASSRLRAGQPQHF.

The V gene is TRBV7-2, the J gene TRBJ2-5; 7 bases map to TRBD2. CDR1 and CDR2 (germline): SGHTA, FQGNSA. Trimming at V came to 5 bases and at J to 1 base, leaving 13 bases not matched to a gene. The CDR3 totals 17 residues. The CDR3 DNA follows: TGTGCCAGCAGCCACTCGGCCCTAGCGGCCTCCCAAGAGACCCAGTACTTC. Its translation is CASSHSALAASQETQYF.

The gene calls are TRBV29-1 and TRBJ1-2; 9 bases match TRBD1. Germline CDR1 is SQVTM and CDR2 is ANQGSEA. V lost 0 bases to trimming and J lost 9 bases; unmatched junction nucleotides: 8. The CDR3 is 14 amino acids. The CDR3 bases are TGCAGCGTTGAAGATCGGCGGACAGGGGATAGCTACACCTTC. Protein: CSVEDRRTGDSYTF.

This chain joins TRBV19 and TRBJ1-2; D remains unclear. CDR1 is LNHDA, CDR2 SQIVND, per germline (reference sequence). This CDR3 has 14 amino acids. Trimming shortened V by 5 bases and J by 0 bases, and 10 bases separated the two germline ends. The DNA for the CDR3 is TGTGCCAGTAGTCCCGACACAGCTAACTATGGCTACACCTTC. As protein: CASSPDTANYGYTF.

CDR3 amino acids: CASSVAPEGGNTIYF. CDR3 sequence (DNA): TGTGCCAGCAGCGTAGCACCCGAAGGAGGAAACACCATATATTTT. The genes are TRBV9 and TRBJ1-3; D gene uncertain. The CDR3 loop spans 15 amino acids. Germline values: CDR1 SGDLS, CDR2 YYNGEE. The V end was cut by 0 bases, the J end by 4 bases, with 11 bases between.

The rearrangement uses TRBV7-2 and TRBJ1-2; D unclear. The CDR3 loop spans 16 amino acids. Germline CDR1 and CDR2: SGHTA and FQGNSA. V was pared by 5 bases and J by 7 bases, with 23 bases between. In DNA form, the CDR3 reads TGTGCCAGCAGCCATAATTTATTCTCCCCCTCCCCTGGCTACACCTTC. This translates into CASSHNLFSPSPGYTF.